The clone carrying this TCR beta chain was counted between two and nine times. Looked up from germline, CDR1 is SGHTA and CDR2 is FQGTGA. The CDR3 loop spans 16 amino acids. V lost 2 bases, J lost 1 base, and 0 bases stayed unmatched. The sample originates from a study of blood T cell repertoires in COVID-19. Per the study methods: From reference gene primer amplification, estimates of nucleated cell counts were derived. This table comes from immunoSEQ multiplex PCR, and its TCRdb copy is limited to in-frame clones, with some not included. That table gives V, J and clone size, and the DNA gave D and trimming. This table holds about 120,000 clones, over 70% found once.

The rearrangement links TRBV7-3 to TRBJ2-2; TRBD2 matches 11 bases. The TCR originated in a woman in her forties or fifties with acute or convalescent COVID-19. The sample comprised peripheral blood. The CDR3 region is CASSLGTSGNTGELFF. The CDR3, as DNA: TGTGCCAGCAGCTTAGGGACTAGCGGGAACACCGGGGAGCTGTTTTTT.